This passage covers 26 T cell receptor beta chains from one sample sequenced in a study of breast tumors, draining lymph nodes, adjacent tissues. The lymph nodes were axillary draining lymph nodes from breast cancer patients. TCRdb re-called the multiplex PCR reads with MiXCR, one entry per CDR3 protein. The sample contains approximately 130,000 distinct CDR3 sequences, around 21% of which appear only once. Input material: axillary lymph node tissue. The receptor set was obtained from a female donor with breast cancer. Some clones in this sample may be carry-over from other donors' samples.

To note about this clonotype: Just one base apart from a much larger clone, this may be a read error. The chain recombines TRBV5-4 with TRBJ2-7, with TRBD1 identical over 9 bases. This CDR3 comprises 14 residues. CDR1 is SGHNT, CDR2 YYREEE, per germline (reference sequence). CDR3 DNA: TGTGCCTGCAGCCCCTGGGACAGGGAAGGCGAGCAGTACTTC. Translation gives CACSPWDREGEQYF. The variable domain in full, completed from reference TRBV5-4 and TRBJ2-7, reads ETGVTQSPTHLIKTRGQQVTLRCSSQSGHNTVSWYQQALGQGPQFIFQYYREEENGRGNFPPRFSGLQFPNYSSELNVNALELDDSALYLCACSPWDREGEQYFGPGTRLTVT.

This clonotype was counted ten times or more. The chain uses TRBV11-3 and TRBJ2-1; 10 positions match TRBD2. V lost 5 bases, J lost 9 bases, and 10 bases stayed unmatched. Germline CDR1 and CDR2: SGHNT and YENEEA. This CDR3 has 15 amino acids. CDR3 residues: CASSPRLAGASEQFF. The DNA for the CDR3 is TGTGCCAGCAGCCCGCGCCTAGCGGGAGCGAGTGAGCAGTTCTTC.

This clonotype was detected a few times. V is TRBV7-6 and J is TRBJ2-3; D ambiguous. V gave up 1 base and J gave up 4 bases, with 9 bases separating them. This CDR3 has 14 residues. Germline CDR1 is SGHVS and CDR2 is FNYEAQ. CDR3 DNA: TGTGCCAGCAGCTTAGGACCAAACGCAGATACGCAGTATTTT. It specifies CASSLGPNADTQYF.

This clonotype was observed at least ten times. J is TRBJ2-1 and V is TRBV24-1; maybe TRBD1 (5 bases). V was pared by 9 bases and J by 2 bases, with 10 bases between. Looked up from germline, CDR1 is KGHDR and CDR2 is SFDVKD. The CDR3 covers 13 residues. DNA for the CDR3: TGTGCCACCGGGGTGGGGCCCTACAATGAGCAGTTCTTC. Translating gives CATGVGPYNEQFF.

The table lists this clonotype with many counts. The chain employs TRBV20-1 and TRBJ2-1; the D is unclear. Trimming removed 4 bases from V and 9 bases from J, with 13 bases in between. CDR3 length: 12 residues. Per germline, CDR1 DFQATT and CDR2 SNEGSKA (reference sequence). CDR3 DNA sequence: TGCAGTGCTACGCCCGACATAAGTGAGCAGTTCTTC. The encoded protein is CSATPDISEQFF.

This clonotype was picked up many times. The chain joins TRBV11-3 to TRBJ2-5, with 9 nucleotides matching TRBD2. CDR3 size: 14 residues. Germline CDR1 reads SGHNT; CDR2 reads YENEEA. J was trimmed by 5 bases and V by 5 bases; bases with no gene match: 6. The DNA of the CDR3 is TGTGCCAGCAGCCATCGGACTAGCGTGGAGACCCAGTACTTC. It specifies CASSHRTSVETQYF. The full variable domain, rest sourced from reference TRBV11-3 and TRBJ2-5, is EAGVVQSPRYKIIEKKQPVAFWCNPISGHNTLYWYLQNLGQGPELLIRYENEEAVDDSQLPKDRFSAERLKGVDSTLKIQPAELGDSAVYLCASSHRTSVETQYFGPGTRLLVL.

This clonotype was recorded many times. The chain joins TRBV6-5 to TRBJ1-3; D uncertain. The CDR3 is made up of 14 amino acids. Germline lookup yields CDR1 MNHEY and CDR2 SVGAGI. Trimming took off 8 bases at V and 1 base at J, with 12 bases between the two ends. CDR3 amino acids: CASLGLGSGNTIYF. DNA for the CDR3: TGTGCCAGCTTGGGATTGGGGTCTGGAAACACCATATATTTT.

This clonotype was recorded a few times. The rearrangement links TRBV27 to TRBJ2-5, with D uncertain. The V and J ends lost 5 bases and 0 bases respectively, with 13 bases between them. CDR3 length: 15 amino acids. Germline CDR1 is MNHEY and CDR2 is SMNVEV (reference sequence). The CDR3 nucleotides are TGTGCCAGCAGTCTCAGTCCAGCCTACCAAGAGACCCAGTACTTC. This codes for CASSLSPAYQETQYF.

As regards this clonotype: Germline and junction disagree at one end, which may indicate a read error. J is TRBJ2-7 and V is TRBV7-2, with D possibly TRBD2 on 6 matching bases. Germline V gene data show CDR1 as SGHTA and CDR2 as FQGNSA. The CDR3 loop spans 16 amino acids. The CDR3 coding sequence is TGTGCCGGCAGCTTAGTCCCCTTGCGGGGCCCCTACGAGCAGTGCTTC. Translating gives CAGSLVPLRGPYEQCF.

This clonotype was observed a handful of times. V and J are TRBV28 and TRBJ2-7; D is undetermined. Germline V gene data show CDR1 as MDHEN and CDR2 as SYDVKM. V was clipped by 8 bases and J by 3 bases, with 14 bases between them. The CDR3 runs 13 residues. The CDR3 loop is CASRYTPGYEQYF. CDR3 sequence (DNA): TGTGCCAGCCGTTACACACCCGGCTACGAGCAGTACTTC.

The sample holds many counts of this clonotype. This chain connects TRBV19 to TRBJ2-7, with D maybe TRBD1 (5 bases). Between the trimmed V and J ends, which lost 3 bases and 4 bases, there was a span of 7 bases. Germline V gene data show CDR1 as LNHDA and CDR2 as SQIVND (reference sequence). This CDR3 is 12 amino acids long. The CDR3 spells CASSMDKYEQYF. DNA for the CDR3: TGTGCCAGTAGTATGGACAAGTACGAGCAGTACTTC.

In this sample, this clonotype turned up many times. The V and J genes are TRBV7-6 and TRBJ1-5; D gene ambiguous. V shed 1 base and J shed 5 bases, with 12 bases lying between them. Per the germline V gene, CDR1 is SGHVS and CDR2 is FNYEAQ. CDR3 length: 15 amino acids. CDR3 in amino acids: CASSLEVGWDQPQHF. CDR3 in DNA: TGTGCCAGCAGCTTAGAAGTGGGGTGGGATCAGCCCCAGCATTTT.

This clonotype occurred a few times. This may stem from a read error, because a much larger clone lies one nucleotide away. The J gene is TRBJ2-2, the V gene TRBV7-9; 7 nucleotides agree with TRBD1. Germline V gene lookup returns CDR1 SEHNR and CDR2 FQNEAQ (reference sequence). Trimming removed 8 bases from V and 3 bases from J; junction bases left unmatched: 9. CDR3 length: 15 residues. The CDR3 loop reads CASSLGGQDTGELFF. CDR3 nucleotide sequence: TGTGCCAGCTCGCTAGGAGGACAGGACACCGGGGAGCTGTTTTTT.

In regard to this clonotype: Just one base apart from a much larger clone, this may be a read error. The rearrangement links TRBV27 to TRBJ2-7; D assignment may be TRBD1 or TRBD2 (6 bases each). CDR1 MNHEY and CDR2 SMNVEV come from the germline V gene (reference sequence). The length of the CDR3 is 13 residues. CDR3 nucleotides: TGTGCCAGCAGTTTCGGGGGCCTCTACGAGCGGTACTTC. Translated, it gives CASSFGGLYERYF.

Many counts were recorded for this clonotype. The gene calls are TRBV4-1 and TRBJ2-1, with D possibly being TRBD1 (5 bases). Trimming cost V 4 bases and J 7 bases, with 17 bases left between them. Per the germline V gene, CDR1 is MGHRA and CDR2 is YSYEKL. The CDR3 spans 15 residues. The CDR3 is CASSLSLDTTNEQFF. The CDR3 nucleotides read TGCGCCAGCAGCCTCTCTCTGGACACGACAAATGAGCAGTTCTTC.

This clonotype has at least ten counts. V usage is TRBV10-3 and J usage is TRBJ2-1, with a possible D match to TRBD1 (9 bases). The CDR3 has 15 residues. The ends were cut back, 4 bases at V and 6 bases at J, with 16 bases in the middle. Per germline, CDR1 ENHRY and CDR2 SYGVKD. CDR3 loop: CAISVAGQGPNEQFF. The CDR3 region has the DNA TGTGCCATCAGTGTAGCGGGACAGGGACCCAATGAGCAGTTCTTC.

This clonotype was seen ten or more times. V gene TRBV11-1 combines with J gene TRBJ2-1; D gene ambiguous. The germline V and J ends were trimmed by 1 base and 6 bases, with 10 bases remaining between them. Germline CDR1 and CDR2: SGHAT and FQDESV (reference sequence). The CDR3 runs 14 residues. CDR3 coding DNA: TGTGCCAGCAGCTTAGGACCTCCTGGCAATGAGCAGTTCTTC. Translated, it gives CASSLGPPGNEQFF.

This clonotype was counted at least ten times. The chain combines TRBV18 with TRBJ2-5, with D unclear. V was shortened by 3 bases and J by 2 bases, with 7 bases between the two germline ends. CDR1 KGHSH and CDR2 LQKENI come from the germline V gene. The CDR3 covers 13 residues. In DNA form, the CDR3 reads TGTGCCAGCTCACCGGGGAAGCAAGAGACCCAGTACTTC. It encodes CASSPGKQETQYF.

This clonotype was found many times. CDR3 bases: TGTGCCAGTAGTATAGTGGGGACAGGTAATGAAAAACTGTTTTTT. Residues: CASSIVGTGNEKLFF. The gene calls are TRBV19 and TRBJ1-4, with 8 bases lining up with TRBD1. The germline V gene encodes CDR1 LNHDA and CDR2 SQIVND (reference sequence). Trimming removed 1 base from V and 4 bases from J; junction bases left unmatched: 2. The CDR3 spans 15 residues.

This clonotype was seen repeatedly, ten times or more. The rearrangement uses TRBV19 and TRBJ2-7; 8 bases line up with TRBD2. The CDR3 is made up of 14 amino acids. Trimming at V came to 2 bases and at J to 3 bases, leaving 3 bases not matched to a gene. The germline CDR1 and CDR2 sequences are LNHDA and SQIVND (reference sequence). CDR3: CASSILGGGYEQYF. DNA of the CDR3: TGTGCCAGTAGTATACTCGGGGGGGGCTACGAGCAGTACTTC.

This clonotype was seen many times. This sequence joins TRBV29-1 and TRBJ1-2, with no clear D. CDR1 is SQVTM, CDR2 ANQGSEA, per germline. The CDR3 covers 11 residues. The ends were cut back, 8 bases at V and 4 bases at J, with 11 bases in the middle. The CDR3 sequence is CSTDSGYGYTF. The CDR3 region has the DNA TGCAGCACTGACTCCGGCTATGGCTACACCTTC.

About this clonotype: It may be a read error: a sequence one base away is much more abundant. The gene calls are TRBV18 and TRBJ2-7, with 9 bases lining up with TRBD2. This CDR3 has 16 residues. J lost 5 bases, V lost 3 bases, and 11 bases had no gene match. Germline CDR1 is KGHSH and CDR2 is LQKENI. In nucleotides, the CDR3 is TGTGCCAGCTCACCCGTAGCCGATAGCGGGAGTCACGAGCAGTACTTC. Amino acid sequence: CASSPVADSGSHEQYF.

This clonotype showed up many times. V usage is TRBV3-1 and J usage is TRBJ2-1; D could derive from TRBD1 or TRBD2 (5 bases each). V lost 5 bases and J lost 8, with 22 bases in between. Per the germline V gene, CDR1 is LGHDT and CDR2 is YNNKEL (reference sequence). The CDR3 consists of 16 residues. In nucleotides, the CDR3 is TGTGCCAGCAGCTCCCAGGGTAGGTGGGCGGAGGATGAGCAGTTCTTC. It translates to CASSSQGRWAEDEQFF.

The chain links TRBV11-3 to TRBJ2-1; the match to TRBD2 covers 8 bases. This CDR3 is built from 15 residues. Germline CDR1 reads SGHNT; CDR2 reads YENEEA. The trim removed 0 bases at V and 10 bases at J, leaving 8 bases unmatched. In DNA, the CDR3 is TGTGCCAGCAGCTTAGACGGGGGGGGGGGTAACGAGCAGTTCTTC. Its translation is CASSLDGGGGNEQFF.

The CDR3 region has the DNA TGTGCCAGCAGTTTCGGGCCCCAAGAGACCCAGTACTTC. This codes for CASSFGPQETQYF. The V call is TRBV27, the J call TRBJ2-5; D is ambiguous. V lost 3 bases, J lost 1 base, and 6 bases lay in between. Germline CDR1 is MNHEY and CDR2 is SMNVEV (reference sequence). The CDR3 length is 13 residues.

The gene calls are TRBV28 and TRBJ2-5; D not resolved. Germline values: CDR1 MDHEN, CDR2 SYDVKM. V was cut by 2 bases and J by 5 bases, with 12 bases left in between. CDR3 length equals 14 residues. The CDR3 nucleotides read TGTGCCAGCAGTTTAACCGGAGACTGGGAGACCCAGTACTTC. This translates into CASSLTGDWETQYF.